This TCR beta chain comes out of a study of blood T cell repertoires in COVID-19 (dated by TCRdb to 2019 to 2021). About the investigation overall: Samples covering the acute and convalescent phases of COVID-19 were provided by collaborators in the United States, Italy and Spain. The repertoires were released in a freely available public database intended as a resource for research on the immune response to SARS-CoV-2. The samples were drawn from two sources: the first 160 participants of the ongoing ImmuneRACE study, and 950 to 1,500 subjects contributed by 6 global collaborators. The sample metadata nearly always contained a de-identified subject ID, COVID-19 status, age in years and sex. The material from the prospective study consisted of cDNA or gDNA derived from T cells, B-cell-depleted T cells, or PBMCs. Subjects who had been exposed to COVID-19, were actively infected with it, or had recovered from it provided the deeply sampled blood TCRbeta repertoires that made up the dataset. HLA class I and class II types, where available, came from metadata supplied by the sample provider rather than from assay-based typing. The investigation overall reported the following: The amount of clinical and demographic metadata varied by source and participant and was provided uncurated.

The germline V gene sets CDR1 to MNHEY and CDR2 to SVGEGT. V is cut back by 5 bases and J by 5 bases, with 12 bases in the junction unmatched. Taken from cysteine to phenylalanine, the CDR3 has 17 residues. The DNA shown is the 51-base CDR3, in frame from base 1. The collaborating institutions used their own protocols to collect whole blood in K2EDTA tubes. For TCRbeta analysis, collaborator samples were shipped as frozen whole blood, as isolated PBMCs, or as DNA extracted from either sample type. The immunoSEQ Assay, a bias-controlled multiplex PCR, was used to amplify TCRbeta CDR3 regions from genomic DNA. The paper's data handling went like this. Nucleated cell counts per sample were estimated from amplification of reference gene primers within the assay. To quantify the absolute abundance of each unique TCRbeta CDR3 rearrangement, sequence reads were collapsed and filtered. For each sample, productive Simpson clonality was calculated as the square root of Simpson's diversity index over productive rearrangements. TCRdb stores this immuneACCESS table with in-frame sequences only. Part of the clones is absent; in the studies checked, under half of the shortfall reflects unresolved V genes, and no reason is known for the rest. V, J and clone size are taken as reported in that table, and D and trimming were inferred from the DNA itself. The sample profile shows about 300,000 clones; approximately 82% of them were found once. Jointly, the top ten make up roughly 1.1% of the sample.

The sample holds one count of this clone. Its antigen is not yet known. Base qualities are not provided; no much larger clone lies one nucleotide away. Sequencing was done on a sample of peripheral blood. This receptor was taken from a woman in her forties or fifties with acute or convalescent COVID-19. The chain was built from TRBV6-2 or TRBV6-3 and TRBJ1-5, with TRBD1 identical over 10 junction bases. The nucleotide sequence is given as TGTGCCAGCAGTCGCAGTCCCGGGACAGGGGCACATCAGCCCCAGCATTTT. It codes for CASSRSPGTGAHQPQHF.